What follows are 27 T cell receptor beta chains derived from one specimen sequenced in a study of T cell clonality in common variable immunodeficiency. Profiled with immunoSEQ multiplex PCR; TCRdb holds only in-frame clones, not every one. There are some 38,000 clones in the sample, none observed a single time. The sample consisted of peripheral blood mononuclear cells. These TCRs come from a person aged 18 to 75 in good health.

This clone was seen at least ten times. The CDR3 end falls 3 residues outside the read, so it is completed with the germline J gene. V usage is TRBV6-1 and J usage is TRBJ1-2, with D unclear. Looked up from germline, CDR1 is MNHNS and CDR2 is SASEGT. The CDR3 extends over 13 amino acids. The V end lost 2 bases, the J end lost 5 bases, and 9 bases lay between the germline ends. The CDR3 here is CASSENGAYGYTF. CDR3 bases read: TGTGCCAGCAGTGAAAACGGAGCGTATGGC.

This clone was counted many times. Read coverage stops 3 residues before the CDR3 terminus; the germline J gene supplies the remainder. This chain links TRBV19 with TRBJ1-1; 8 nucleotides align to TRBD1. Germline V gives CDR1 LNHDA, CDR2 SQIVND (reference sequence). V shed 5 bases, J shed 5 bases, and the junction held 13 bases outside the gene matches. The CDR3 sequence is 16 residues long. CDR3 sequence reads: CASSLTRGLVWTEAFF. The part of the CDR3 DNA that was read is TGTGCCAGTAGTCTCACCAGGGGGCTCGTTTGGACTGAA.

This clone was detected many times. The CDR3 end falls 3 residues outside the read, so it is completed with the germline J gene. V and J are TRBV28 and TRBJ2-5; D might be TRBD1 (6 bases). This CDR3 has 13 residues. V was pared by 5 bases and J by 1 base, with 8 bases between. Germline V gives CDR1 MDHEN, CDR2 SYDVKM. The CDR3 bases that were read are TGTGCCAGCAGTCGGACAGTCCAAGAGACC. Translation: CASSRTVQET. The entire CDR3 protein reads CASSRTVQETQYF.

This clone was counted at least ten times. With the read ending 3 residues before the CDR3 end, the germline J gene is used to fill in that end. The chain is built from TRBV27 and TRBJ2-5; perhaps TRBD1 as D (6 bases). The CDR3 length is 16 residues. Germline V gene lookup returns CDR1 MNHEY and CDR2 SMNVEV (reference sequence). V was cut by 4 bases and J by 0 bases, with 15 bases left in between. This CDR3 is CASSSNRADDQETQYF. The CDR3 bases that were read are TGTGCCAGCAGTTCAAACAGGGCGGACGACCAAGAGACC.

This clone was seen repeatedly, ten times or more. The sequenced fragment ends 3 residues before the CDR3 boundary, so the rest is inferred from the germline J gene. The rearrangement uses TRBV11-2 and TRBJ1-2; possible D gene TRBD1, 5 bases. The CDR3 runs 15 residues. The V and J ends lost 6 bases and 1 base respectively, with 15 bases between them. CDR1 and CDR2 (germline): SGHAT, FQNNGV. The CDR3 is CASSTGGSLNYGYTF. The sequenced part of the CDR3 DNA is TGTGCCAGCAGTACAGGTGGCAGCCTTAACTATGGC.

The table lists this clone with many counts. The read comes to an end 3 residues before the CDR3 does, leaving the germline J gene to fill in the end. The chain joins TRBV5-1 to TRBJ1-1; D is unresolved. There are 13 residues in the CDR3. The V gene lost 5 bases and the J gene lost 0 bases, with 8 bases spanning the gap. Germline assignment: CDR1 SGHRS and CDR2 YFSETQ. CDR3 loop: CASRGRLNTEAFF. CDR3 DNA, as far as it was read: TGCGCCAGCAGAGGCAGGTTGAACACTGAA.

This clone has at least ten counts. The CDR3 end lies 3 residues beyond the end of the read and is filled in from the germline J gene. V and J are TRBV18 and TRBJ1-1; TRBD1 might be the D (5 bases). The V end lost 4 bases, the J end lost 7 bases, and 13 bases lay between the germline ends. The CDR3 is 13 residues long. Germline V gives CDR1 KGHSH, CDR2 LQKENI. The CDR3 sequence: CASSQGVTIEAFF. CDR3 bases read: TGTGCCAGCTCACAAGGGGTGACAATTGAA. The full variable domain, completed using reference TRBV18 and TRBJ1-1, is NAGVMQNPRHLVRRRGQEARLRCSPMKGHSHVYWYRQLPEEGLKFMVYLQKENIIDESGMPKERFSAEFPKEGPSILRIQQVVRGDSAAYFCASSQGVTIEAFFGQGTRLTVV.

In its sample, this clone was seen many times. The read ends 3 residues shy of where the CDR3 ends; the end is completed using the germline J gene. The chain recombines TRBV29-1 with TRBJ2-2; 7 bases align to TRBD2. CDR3 length equals 14 residues. Germline V gives CDR1 SQVTM, CDR2 ANQGSEA. With 5 bases clipped from V and 3 bases from J, the junction kept 6 bases outside the gene matches. CDR3 amino acids: CSVWGGLDTGELFF. CDR3 bases read: TGCAGCGTTTGGGGGGGTTTGGACACCGGGGAG.

This clone was seen at least ten times. The read ends 3 residues before the CDR3 terminus; that terminus is restored from the germline J gene. The rearrangement joins TRBV20-1 to TRBJ1-1; 8 bases line up with TRBD1. This CDR3 contains 13 residues. In germline, CDR1 is DFQATT, CDR2 SNEGSKA (reference sequence). With V trimmed by 6 bases and J by 1 base, 4 bases remained unmatched. This chain's CDR3 is CSARQGPNTEAFF. The CDR3 bases that were read are TGCAGTGCAAGACAGGGGCCGAACACTGAA.

This clone is classed as medium-sized. CDR3 bases read: TGTGCCAGCAGCCCGGGACTTATAGCGACTAATGAAAAA. Its translation: CASSPGLIATNEK. The complete CDR3 protein is CASSPGLIATNEKLFF. The rearrangement uses TRBV6-2 or TRBV6-3 and TRBJ1-4, with D maybe TRBD1 (5 bases). The read comes to an end 3 residues before the CDR3 does, leaving the germline J gene to fill in the end. CDR1 is MNHEY, CDR2 SVGEGT, per germline. CDR3 length equals 16 residues. The germline V and J ends were trimmed by 6 bases and 2 bases, with 16 bases remaining between them.

In this sample, this clone turned up many times. The DNA ends 3 residues before the CDR3 does, and the rest of the CDR3 is filled in from the germline J gene. The sample carries other DNA sequences with the same CDR3. The chain uses TRBV20-1 and TRBJ2-1, with 11 nucleotides matching TRBD2. With 5 bases clipped from V and 3 bases from J, the junction kept 3 bases outside the gene matches. The germline CDR1 and CDR2 sequences are DFQATT and SNEGSKA (reference sequence). The CDR3 spans 14 residues. Here the CDR3 reads CSASGTSGYNEQFF. CDR3 DNA, as far as it was read: TGCAGTGCTTCCGGGACTAGCGGCTACAATGAG.

This clone was counted at least ten times. The observed sequence ends 3 residues before the CDR3 terminus, with the missing tail filled in from the germline J gene. The rearrangement links TRBV4-1 to TRBJ1-5, with no clear D. Per germline, CDR1 MGHRA and CDR2 YSYEKL. The CDR3 is 13 residues long. Incomplete CDR3 DNA: TGCGCCAGCAGCCAAGTCTCTACTAGTCCC. It codes for CASSQVSTSP. The whole CDR3 protein is CASSQVSTSPQHF.

This clone was detected many times. Read data end 3 residues before the CDR3 end; the end is taken from the germline J gene. The gene calls are TRBV5-1 and TRBJ1-1; 8 bases align to TRBD1. CDR1 is SGHRS, CDR2 YFSETQ, per germline. Losses at the gene ends were 4 bases for V and 5 bases for J; bases not matched to a gene: 7. CDR3 length: 14 amino acids. CDR3 DNA, as far as it was read: TGCGCCAGCAGCCCCGGGACAGGTGGGACTGAA. Translating gives CASSPGTGGTE. The whole CDR3 region reads CASSPGTGGTEAFF.

This clone was seen at least ten times. The read terminates 3 residues before the CDR3 end, so the remaining end is supplied by the germline J gene. This chain connects TRBV7-9 to TRBJ1-1; D unresolved. There are 12 residues in the CDR3. CDR1 SEHNR and CDR2 FQNEAQ come from the germline V gene (reference sequence). Here the CDR3 reads CASSLVAAGAFF. CDR3 DNA (partial): TGTGCCAGCAGCTTAGTGGCGGCGGGG.

Ten or more counts support this clone. The read falls 3 residues short of the CDR3 end, and the missing part is taken from the germline J gene. This chain joins TRBV6-1 and TRBJ1-5; 7 nucleotides align to TRBD1. Per the germline V gene, CDR1 is MNHNS and CDR2 is SASEGT. The junction had 12 bases not matched to a gene; V was cut back by 3 bases and J by 7 bases. There are 16 residues in the CDR3. The CDR3 loop is CASSEEVGSGGQPQHF. The covered CDR3 bases are TGTGCCAGCAGTGAGGAAGTCGGGTCAGGGGGACAGCCC.

This clone was found many times. Read coverage stops 3 residues before the CDR3 terminus; the germline J gene supplies the remainder. The chain has TRBV5-1 and TRBJ1-1; D unclear. The V gene lost 4 bases and the J gene lost 0 bases, with 10 bases spanning the gap. Germline lookup yields CDR1 SGHRS and CDR2 YFSETQ. The CDR3 spans 14 residues. Incomplete CDR3 DNA: TGCGCCAGCAGCGAGGTCGGGGTGAACACTGAA. It codes for CASSEVGVNTE. The whole CDR3 is CASSEVGVNTEAFF.

At least ten counts were recorded for this clone. Read data end 3 residues before the CDR3 end; the end is taken from the germline J gene. J is TRBJ2-2 and V is TRBV19; tentative D call: TRBD1 (6 bases). V dropped 3 bases and J dropped 4 bases, with 15 bases sitting between them. CDR1 is LNHDA, CDR2 SQIVND, per germline (reference sequence). CDR3 length equals 16 residues. The CDR3 sequence: CASSIGQGMGTGELFF. The part of the CDR3 DNA that was read is TGTGCCAGTAGTATTGGGCAGGGGATGGGCACCGGGGAG.

This clone was detected ten times or more. The DNA ends 3 residues before the CDR3 does, and the rest of the CDR3 is filled in from the germline J gene. This sequence joins TRBV2 and TRBJ1-1, with 9 bases lining up with TRBD1. V shed 7 bases and J 2 bases; nucleotides not matched to a gene: 5. The CDR3 loop spans 14 amino acids. CDR1 and CDR2 from the germline V gene are SNHLY and FYNNEI. This chain's CDR3 is CASIRTGANTEAFF. Incomplete CDR3 DNA: TGTGCCAGCATCCGGACAGGGGCAAACACTGAA.

This clone was seen more than once but under ten times. With the read ending 3 residues before the CDR3 end, the germline J gene is used to fill in that end. The chain links TRBV7-9 to TRBJ1-1; D is uncertain. The germline V gene encodes CDR1 SEHNR and CDR2 FQNEAQ (reference sequence). CDR3 length: 12 residues. The CDR3: CASSPGERTAFF. CDR3 DNA (partial): TGTGCCAGCAGCCCCGGGGAAAGGACC. Full variable domain (missing parts from reference TRBV7-9 and TRBJ1-1): DTGVSQNPRHKITKRGQNVTFRCDPISEHNRLYWYRQTLGQGPEFLTYFQNEAQLEKSRLLSDRFSAERPKGSFSTLEIQRTEQGDSAMYLCASSPGERTAFFGQGTRLTVV.

Many counts were recorded for this clone. CDR3 in amino acids: CSVENSLNEQYF. Partial CDR3 DNA: TGCAGCGTTGAAAATTCCCTTAACGAG. This chain links TRBV29-1 with TRBJ2-7, with D unclear. From the germline J gene comes the end of the CDR3, since the read stops 3 residues before it. CDR1 and CDR2 (germline): SQVTM, ANQGSEA. Deletions cut 2 bases from V and 5 bases from J, with 10 bases between. The CDR3 sequence is 12 residues long.

This clone was seen a handful of times. Read coverage stops 3 residues before the CDR3 terminus; the germline J gene supplies the remainder. The gene calls are TRBV2 and TRBJ2-7; D is perhaps TRBD2 (6 bases). V lost 5 bases to trimming and J lost 6 bases, with 17 bases between them. The CDR3 covers 14 residues. Per the germline V gene, CDR1 is SNHLY and CDR2 is FYNNEI. CDR3 amino acids: CASSPARDSAEQYF. The DNA read from the CDR3 is TGTGCCAGCAGTCCAGCTAGGGACTCGGCCGAG.

This clone came up many times. Incomplete CDR3 DNA: TGCGCCAGCAGCCCCGGGACTAGCGGGGGGATAAATTACAATGAG. Translated, it gives CASSPGTSGGINYNE. The full-length CDR3 reads as CASSPGTSGGINYNEQFF. This sequence joins TRBV5-1 and TRBJ2-1; 15 nucleotides line up with TRBD2. The read terminates 3 residues ahead of where the CDR3 ends, so the germline J gene completes it. The ends lost 4 bases at V and 4 bases at J; junction bases unmatched: 9. CDR1 is SGHRS and CDR2 is YFSETQ in the germline V gene. This CDR3 comprises 18 residues.

Notes on this clone: The DNA ends 3 residues before the CDR3 does, and the rest of the CDR3 is filled in from the germline J gene. The chain carries TRBV11-3 and TRBJ1-1, with D hard to call. Germline V lookup: CDR1 SGHNT, CDR2 YENEEA. V lost 4 bases, J lost 0 bases, and 6 bases lay in between. The CDR3 is 13 residues long. The CDR3 bases that were read are TGTGCCAGCAGCTATAAGGTGAACACTGAA. The encoded protein is CASSYKVNTE. The full CDR3 protein is CASSYKVNTEAFF. Full variable domain (outside the CDR3, taken from reference TRBV11-3 and TRBJ1-1): EAGVVQSPRYKIIEKKQPVAFWCNPISGHNTLYWYLQNLGQGPELLIRYENEEAVDDSQLPKDRFSAERLKGVDSTLKIQPAELGDSAVYLCASSYKVNTEAFFGQGTRLTVV.

This clone has a count of ten or more. The read finishes 3 residues shy of the CDR3 end, and the germline J gene is used to complete it. The rearrangement joins TRBV18 to TRBJ2-5; 7 bases agree with TRBD1. After removal of 3 bases from V and 4 bases from J, the junction contained 11 bases not matched to a gene. The CDR3 is 16 residues long. Per the germline V gene, CDR1 is KGHSH and CDR2 is LQKENI. CDR3: CASSPPSSYRGETQYF. The sequenced part of the CDR3 DNA is TGTGCCAGCTCACCCCCCTCTAGCTACAGGGGAGAGACC.

This clone was counted at least ten times. The CDR3 goes on 3 residues after the read ends, and that part is filled in from the germline J gene. The same CDR3 is also encoded by other DNA sequences in this sample. This sequence joins TRBV6-1 and TRBJ2-7; 12 nucleotides align to TRBD2. The CDR3 totals 15 residues. CDR1 and CDR2 (germline): MNHNS, SASEGT. Trimming cost V 1 base and J 2 bases; bases outside gene matches: 0. The sequenced part of the CDR3 DNA is TGTGCCAGCAGTGAAGGGACTAGCGGGGCCTACGAG. Translation: CASSEGTSGAYE. In full, the CDR3 reads CASSEGTSGAYEQYF.

This clone has a count of ten or more. The read gets to within 3 residues of the CDR3 end, and the germline J gene fills in the rest. The V gene is TRBV5-4, the J gene TRBJ2-2, with D unclear. The CDR3 totals 14 residues. Germline V gives CDR1 SGHNT, CDR2 YYREEE (reference sequence). Trimming took 2 bases from V and 1 from J, leaving 6 bases between them. The part of the CDR3 DNA that was read is TGTGCCAGCAGCTTCTCCGGGAACACCGGGGAG. Amino acids: CASSFSGNTGE. The complete CDR3 protein is CASSFSGNTGELFF.

At least ten counts were recorded for this clone. CDR3 sequence: CSFRQHRQGAGETQYF. The covered CDR3 bases are TGCAGCTTCCGCCAGCACAGACAGGGGGCGGGGGAGACC. The J gene is TRBJ2-5, the V gene TRBV29-1; 10 positions match TRBD1. The read ends 3 residues early relative to the CDR3; the germline J gene fills the gap. The CDR3 loop spans 16 amino acids. Germline loops: CDR1 SQVTM, CDR2 ANQGSEA. After removal of 8 bases from V and 5 bases from J, the junction contained 17 bases not matched to a gene.